The 16 T cell receptor beta chains below all came from one sample that was sequenced in a study of blood T cell repertoires in COVID-19. The method was immunoSEQ multiplex PCR; TCRdb's version includes in-frame clones alone and lacks a portion of them. The table includes around 330,000 clones, around 90% detected once. The sample was PBMCs or T cells enriched from blood (not recorded which). These receptors came from a woman aged 18 to 35 who had recovered from COVID-19.

This rearrangement joins TRBV11-3 to TRBJ2-7; TRBD2 might be the D (6 bases). The germline V gene has CDR1 SGHNT and CDR2 YENEEA. This CDR3 region has 14 residues. The ends were cut back, 3 bases at V and 5 bases at J, with 14 bases in the middle. The CDR3 bases are TGTGCCAGCAGCTTGGGATGGAGGGCTGACGAGCAGTACTTC. This gives the protein CASSLGWRADEQYF.

V and J are TRBV2 and TRBJ2-7; a possible D gene is TRBD2 (5 bases). Germline CDR1 is SNHLY and CDR2 is FYNNEI. The germline V and J ends were trimmed by 6 bases and 6 bases, with 18 bases remaining between them. This CDR3 is 14 amino acids long. The CDR3 protein is CASRTLPRGGEQYF. CDR3 DNA sequence: TGTGCCAGCAGGACCCTCCCTCGGGGTGGCGAGCAGTACTTC.

J is TRBJ2-1 and V is TRBV5-5; D remains unclear. The CDR3 runs to 13 residues. The germline V gene encodes CDR1 SGHKS and CDR2 YYEKEE (reference sequence). With 4 bases removed from V and 4 bases from J, the gap between germline ends came to 9 bases. CDR3 sequence: CASSLTIYNEQFF. The CDR3 DNA is TGTGCCAGCAGCCTAACTATATACAATGAGCAGTTCTTC.

The CDR3 bases are TGTGCCAGCAGCCACGGACAGGGGGTAATCTCTGAAGCTTTCTTT. Translation gives CASSHGQGVISEAFF. This chain links TRBV3-1 (or the pseudogene TRBV3-2) with TRBJ1-1, with TRBD1 matching 10 bases. The CDR3 sequence is 15 residues long. Germline V gene sequence: CDR1 LGHDT, CDR2 YNNKEL (reference sequence). Losses at the gene ends were 3 bases for V and 6 bases for J; bases not matched to a gene: 7.

This chain links TRBV7-2 with TRBJ2-7; D gene ambiguous. CDR1 is SGHTA and CDR2 is FQGNSA in the germline V gene. The V and J ends lost 5 bases and 1 base respectively, with 12 bases between them. The CDR3 is 14 residues long. CDR3 bases: TGTGCCAGCAGCCCCCAGGTCCAGTCCTACGAGCAGTACTTC. The encoded protein is CASSPQVQSYEQYF.

The rearrangement links TRBV4-2 to TRBJ2-3; a weak D match, TRBD1 (5 bases). V lost 10 bases, J lost 3 bases, and 14 bases lay in between. The CDR3 consists of 13 residues. Looked up from germline, CDR1 is LGHNA and CDR2 is YNFKEQ. CDR3 loop: CATQGRGTDTQYF. For the CDR3, the DNA is TGTGCCACCCAAGGAAGGGGAACAGATACGCAGTATTTT.

The gene calls are TRBV7-9 and TRBJ1-1, with D perhaps TRBD1 (5 bases). V lost 4 bases, J lost 4 bases, and 10 bases lay in between. The germline gives CDR1 SEHNR, CDR2 FQNEAQ (reference sequence). The CDR3 consists of 13 residues. The CDR3 is CASSSSGPTEAFF. The CDR3 DNA is TGTGCCAGCAGCTCCTCAGGGCCCACTGAAGCTTTCTTT.

CDR3 DNA: TGTGCCAGCAGTCACCTGGACACCTACTACGAGCAGTACTTC. This gives the protein CASSHLDTYYEQYF. The chain links TRBV6-2 or TRBV6-3 to TRBJ2-7, with D maybe TRBD1 (5 bases). The germline V and J ends were trimmed by 5 bases and 3 bases, with 14 bases remaining between them. Looked up from germline, CDR1 is MNHEY and CDR2 is SVGEGT. The CDR3 runs 14 residues.

The rearrangement joins TRBV28 to TRBJ1-2; no firm D call. This CDR3 comprises 11 residues. Between the trimmed V and J ends, which lost 4 bases and 3 bases, there was a span of 3 bases. Germline V CDR1 and CDR2: MDHEN, SYDVKM. Written as DNA, the CDR3 is TGTGCCAGCAGTTCTCACTATGGCTACACCTTC. Its protein is CASSSHYGYTF.

V usage is TRBV29-1 and J usage is TRBJ1-2; D is ambiguous. CDR1 and CDR2 (germline): SQVTM, ANQGSEA. The V end lost 3 bases, the J end lost 8 bases, and 16 bases lay between the germline ends. The CDR3 runs 13 residues. As DNA, the CDR3 is TGCAGCGTTGATGGGAGAGGGTGGGGAGGCTACACCTTC. This encodes CSVDGRGWGGYTF.

This chain joins TRBV10-2 and TRBJ2-7; 9 bases line up with TRBD2. The CDR3 is made up of 16 amino acids. The junction had 10 bases not matched to a gene; V was cut back by 1 base and J by 6 bases. Per the germline V gene, CDR1 is WSHSY and CDR2 is SAAADI. CDR3 amino acids: CASSELGGRVLSEQYF. In nucleotides, the CDR3 is TGCGCCAGCAGTGAGTTAGGCGGGAGGGTTTTGAGCGAGCAGTACTTC.

V is TRBV7-2 and J is TRBJ2-5; no clear D. Germline lookup yields CDR1 SGHTA and CDR2 FQGNSA. The CDR3 sequence is 13 residues long. V was trimmed by 0 bases and J by 3 bases, leaving 5 bases between them. The CDR3 DNA is TGTGCCAGCAGCTTAGCTCCGGAAGAGACCCAGTACTTC. Translation gives CASSLAPEETQYF.

The rearrangement links TRBV28 to TRBJ1-1, with unresolved D. Trimming pared 6 bases from V and 1 base from J, leaving 12 bases between. Germline lookup yields CDR1 MDHEN and CDR2 SYDVKM. This CDR3 spans 14 amino acids. The CDR3 coding sequence is TGTGCCAGCAGGGAGTTTTACCGGAACACTGAAGCTTTCTTT. It translates to CASREFYRNTEAFF. Full variable domain (remainder filled in from reference TRBV28 and TRBJ1-1): DVKVTQSSRYLVKRTGEKVFLECVQDMDHENMFWYRQDPGLGLRLIYFSYDVKMKEKGDIPEGYSVSREKKERFSLILESASTNQTSMYLCASREFYRNTEAFFGQGTRLTVV.

The chain combines TRBV5-5 with TRBJ1-2; weak D call: TRBD1 (5 bases). CDR1 and CDR2 from the germline V gene are SGHKS and YYEKEE (reference sequence). The CDR3 has 16 residues. V lost 0 bases, J lost 5 bases, and 17 bases lay in between. The CDR3 sequence: CASSLGAGTGTYGYTF. CDR3 DNA sequence: TGTGCCAGCAGCTTGGGGGCGGGGACGGGAACTTATGGCTACACCTTC.

The CDR3 DNA reads as TGTGCCAGCAGTTATGGCGGGGCCTCCTACAATGAGCAGTTCTTC. It encodes CASSYGGASYNEQFF. This rearrangement joins TRBV6-2 or TRBV6-3 to TRBJ2-1; a possible D gene is TRBD2 (6 bases). Germline CDR1 is MNHEY and CDR2 is SVGEGT. V was cut by 3 bases and J by 0 bases, with 9 bases left in between. The CDR3 is 15 amino acids.

The count of this clone is one. The chain carries TRBV7-2 and TRBJ1-1, with no clear D. The CDR3 loop spans 14 amino acids. Trimming removed 2 bases at V and 4 bases at J, with 11 bases between. Germline V gives CDR1 SGHTA, CDR2 FQGNSA. In DNA form, the CDR3 reads TGTGCCAGCAGCTTACAGTTTTCGTCCACTGAAGCTTTCTTT. It specifies CASSLQFSSTEAFF.